Listed below are T cell receptor beta chains from one sample, sequenced in a study of T cells of healthy individuals. TCRdb reprocessed the 5' RACE reads via MiXCR and lists one record per CDR3 protein. The data contain roughly 76,000 distinct CDR3 sequences, about 4.8% of them seen just once; the ten biggest clones take up approximately 8%. The receptor source for this set is a female donor in good health. Each CDR3 is given with its conserved first and last residue. A D gene is named only where the DNA matches it firmly. Where a row states a size, it is once, few, many or the class of an expanded clone; other rows omit it.

>many|TRBV6-2/TRBV6-3|TRBD1|TRBJ1-2
TGTGCCAGCAGTTTTAACCCGGGACAGGGACGCTATGGCTACACCTTC
CASSFNPGQGRYGYTF
>many|TRBV7-2|NA|TRBJ1-5
TGTGCCAGCAGCTTAGTTCAGAATAGCAATCAGCCCCAGCATTTT
CASSLVQNSNQPQHF
>few|TRBV6-5|TRBD2|TRBJ2-2
TGTGCCAGCAGTTACTCGGGACTAGCGGGACCCGGGGAGCTGTTTTTT
CASSYSGLAGPGELFF
>many|TRBV24-1|NA|TRBJ2-7
TGTGCCACCAGTGGTCAGGACGGGGGCTACGAGCAGTACTTC
CATSGQDGGYEQYF
>many|TRBV6-6|NA|TRBJ2-7
TGTGCCAGCGGTGGGATCTACGAGCAGTACTTC
CASGGIYEQYF
>NA|TRBV7-2|TRBD2|TRBJ2-1
TGTGCCAGCAGCTTACTAGCGGGAGCGGTCAATGAGCAGTTCTTC
CASSLLAGAVNEQFF
>few|TRBV7-9|TRBD1|TRBJ1-6
TGTGCCAGCAGCCCGTTATCTCCCCGGGACAGGAGCGATTCACCCCTCCACTTT
CASSPLSPRDRSDSPLHF
>many|TRBV24-1|NA|TRBJ2-2
TGTGCCACCAGTGATTTCTCAGGGACCGGGGAGCTGTTTTTT
CATSDFSGTGELFF
>few|TRBV5-4|NA|TRBJ2-7
TGTGCCAGCAGCTCCTTAGACGCCTACGAGCAGTACTTC
CASSSLDAYEQYF
>NA|TRBV4-3|TRBD2|TRBJ2-3
TGCGCCAGCAGCATTTCTGCGGGAGGGGTCACAGATACGCAGTATTTT
CASSISAGGVTDTQYF
>few|TRBV7-2|NA|TRBJ2-7
TGTGCCAGCAGCTTGCCGGGACAAGGTGCCCACGAGCAGTACTTC
CASSLPGQGAHEQYF
>NA|TRBV6-2/TRBV6-3|NA|TRBJ2-2
TGTGCCAGCAGTTACTTTTCAGCGGTGAACACCGGGGAGCTGTTTTTT
CASSYFSAVNTGELFF
>many|TRBV6-5|TRBD2|TRBJ2-1
TGTGCCAGCAGCGGACTAGCGGGAAACTCCTACAATGAGCAGTTCTTC
CASSGLAGNSYNEQFF
>many|TRBV9|TRBD2|TRBJ2-1
TGTGCCAGCAGCCCGGGACTAGATGACAATGAGCAGTTCTTC
CASSPGLDDNEQFF
>NA|TRBV12-3/TRBV12-4|TRBD2|TRBJ2-6
TGTGCCAGCAGTGTACCGGGACTAGCGGGCCTGGCTGGGGCCAACGTCCTGACTTTC
CASSVPGLAGLAGANVLTF
>many|TRBV12-3/TRBV12-4|NA|TRBJ2-7
TGTGCCAGCTCCTCTAACCCCCTATCCTACGAGCAGTACTTC
CASSSNPLSYEQYF
>many|TRBV3-1|NA|TRBJ1-4
TGTGCCAGCAGCCAAGATGCGGGTAATGAAAAACTGTTTTTT
CASSQDAGNEKLFF
>many|TRBV12-5|NA|TRBJ2-5
TGTGCTAGTGGTTTGGATGGAATCGGAGAGACCCAGTACTTC
CASGLDGIGETQYF
>many|TRBV29-1|TRBD1|TRBJ1-2
TGCAGCGCCAGGGACAGCCCCTATGGCTACACCTTC
CSARDSPYGYTF
>many|TRBV3-1|NA|TRBJ1-3
TGTGCCAGCAGCCAAGGGAACTCTGGAAACACCATATATTTT
CASSQGNSGNTIYF
>many|TRBV27|NA|TRBJ2-1
TGTGCCAGCAGTTTAAGTAGTAGCTTCGGGGATGAGCAGTTCTTC
CASSLSSSFGDEQFF
>many|TRBV24-1|TRBD2|TRBJ2-1
TGTGCCACCAGTGCCCCTTTGGGGGAGGGCCCCAATGAGCAGTTCTTC
CATSAPLGEGPNEQFF
>few|TRBV4-1|TRBD2|TRBJ2-5
TGCGCCAGCAGCCAAGGACTAGCGGGAGCGGTCGGGGAGACCCAGTACTTC
CASSQGLAGAVGETQYF
>NA|TRBV28|TRBD2|TRBJ2-1
TGTGCCAGCAGTTCGCCTGAGATAGCGGGAGGTTCCCCCTCCTACAATGAGCAGTTCTTC
CASSSPEIAGGSPSYNEQFF
>many|TRBV20-1|TRBD1|TRBJ2-7
TGCAGTGCTAGAGAGTGGCGACAGGGGGCCTACGAGCAGTACTTC
CSAREWRQGAYEQYF
>few|TRBV10-3|NA|TRBJ2-3
TGTGCCATCAGTGCCAAGACCCCGGGGGCGGGTTACACAGATACGCAGTATTTT
CAISAKTPGAGYTDTQYF
>few|TRBV7-9|NA|TRBJ1-2
TGTGCCAGCAGCTTAGAAGCGCCCCCTGGCTACACCTTC
CASSLEAPPGYTF
>few|TRBV19|TRBD1|TRBJ2-1
TGTGCCAGTCAGGCAGGGGGATCCTACAATGAGCAGTTCTTC
CASQAGGSYNEQFF
>many|TRBV20-1|NA|TRBJ2-6
TGCAGTGCTAGAGATTTGGTGGAAAGCTCTGGGGCCAACGTCCTGACTTTC
CSARDLVESSGANVLTF
>few|TRBV29-1|NA|TRBJ2-3
TGCAGCGTTGAAGGGGGGGGCACAGATACGCAGTATTTT
CSVEGGGTDTQYF
>many|TRBV28|NA|TRBJ2-1
TGTGCCAGCAGTTTATTTGCAGGCACAGACTACAATGAGCAGTTCTTC
CASSLFAGTDYNEQFF
>NA|TRBV5-4|NA|TRBJ1-1
TGTGCCAGCAGCTTGGGATCCGTCACTGAAGCTTTCTTT
CASSLGSVTEAFF
>many|TRBV15|TRBD2|TRBJ2-3
TGTGCCACCAGCACCAAGAGCGGGAGTGTCGCAGATACGCAGTATTTT
CATSTKSGSVADTQYF
>NA|TRBV6-2/TRBV6-3|TRBD1|TRBJ1-5
TGTGCCAGCAGCCCCTGGGACAGGGTCAATCAGCCCCAGCATTTT
CASSPWDRVNQPQHF
>few|TRBV21-1|NA|TRBJ1-4
TGTGCCAGCAGCAAAGCAGCGTGGATCCCCGACTTTTTTTTT
CASSKAAWIPDFFF
>few|TRBV9|NA|TRBJ1-2
TGTGCCAGCAGCCCCCAGATGTCTAACTATGGCTACACCTTC
CASSPQMSNYGYTF
>few|TRBV7-6|NA|TRBJ2-7
TGTGCCAGCAGCTTAGCGGGGACGGGTCGGGAGCAGTACTTC
CASSLAGTGREQYF
>few|TRBV5-4|TRBD2|TRBJ2-7
TGTGCCAGCAGCCCTGGGACTAGCGGCCTTCGAGAGCAGTACTTC
CASSPGTSGLREQYF
>NA|TRBV5-5|TRBD2|TRBJ2-5
TGTGCCAGCAGCTCAGATCTAGCGGGCGGCCAAGAGACCCAGTACTTC
CASSSDLAGGQETQYF
>many|TRBV5-1|TRBD1|TRBJ1-1
TGCGCCAGCAGCTCTCCAGGGGGCGGGACTGAAGCTTTCTTT
CASSSPGGGTEAFF
>few|TRBV3-1|NA|TRBJ2-7
TGTGCCAGCAGCCAAGATAGGGAGAGGCGGGAACCGTCCTACGAGCAGTACTTC
CASSQDRERREPSYEQYF
>few|TRBV7-3|NA|TRBJ2-1
TGTGCCAGCAGCTTAACACCGGGGCTAGCCAATGAGCAGTTCTTC
CASSLTPGLANEQFF
>NA|TRBV14|NA|TRBJ1-3
TGTGCCAGCAGCCAACGACACTCGAGCTCTGGAAACACCATATATTTT
CASSQRHSSSGNTIYF
>many|TRBV20-1|TRBD1|TRBJ2-1
TGCAGTGCTAGAGGGCGGGGACAGGGCTACAATGAGCAGTTCTTC
CSARGRGQGYNEQFF
>many|TRBV18|TRBD1|TRBJ1-1
TGTGCCAGCTCGGCCGGGACAGCGCAAATGAACACTGAAGCTTTCTTT
CASSAGTAQMNTEAFF